This TCR beta chain is from a study of cytotoxic CD8 clonotypes in ibrutinib-treated CLL. Study context: After a median roughly twelve months on treatment (6 to 36), response samples were drawn.

Study-wide findings and caveats: Public clonotypes were uncommon and contracted or stayed stable on treatment. Baseline levels were approached again at progression, after clonality had risen at ibrutinib response.

As for this clone: Its antigen is undetermined.

TCR beta libraries used roughly 1.9 micrograms of DNA from cryopreserved PBMCs. Germline CDR1 SGHTA, CDR2 FQGNSA. V lost 1 base to trimming and J lost 10 bases; unmatched junction nucleotides: 7. The CDR3 runs to 13 residues. Produced via immunoSEQ multiplex PCR; TCRdb's table is partial and in-frame only. The table includes some 150,000 clones, 79% detected once. Specimen: PBMCs, collected after 12 months of ibrutinib treatment. The TCR comes from a human donor with chronic lymphocytic leukemia. The rearrangement joins TRBV7-2 to TRBJ2-7; 7 bases line up with TRBD1. The CDR3 sequence: CASSLGGQRPQYF. The CDR3 region has the DNA TGTGCCAGCAGCTTAGGGGGACAGCGCCCCCAGTACTTC. The variable domain in full, completed from reference TRBV7-2 and TRBJ2-7, reads GAGVSQSPSNKVTEKGKDVELRCDPISGHTALYWYRQSLGQGLEFLIYFQGNSAPDKSGLPSDRFSAERTGGSVSTLTIQRTQQEDSAVYLCASSLGGQRPQYFGPGTRLTVT.